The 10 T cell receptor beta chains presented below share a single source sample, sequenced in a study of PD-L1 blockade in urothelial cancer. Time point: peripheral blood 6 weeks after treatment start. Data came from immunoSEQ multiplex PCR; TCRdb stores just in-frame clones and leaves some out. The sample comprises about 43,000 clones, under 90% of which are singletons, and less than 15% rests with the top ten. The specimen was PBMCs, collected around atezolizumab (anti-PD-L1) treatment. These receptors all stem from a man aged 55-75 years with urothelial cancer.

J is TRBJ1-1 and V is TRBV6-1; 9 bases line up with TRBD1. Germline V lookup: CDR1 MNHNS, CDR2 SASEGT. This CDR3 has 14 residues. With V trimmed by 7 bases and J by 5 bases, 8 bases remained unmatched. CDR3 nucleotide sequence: TGTGCCAGCAATCCCGGACAGGGGATAACTGAAGCTTTCTTT. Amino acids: CASNPGQGITEAFF.

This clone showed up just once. In DNA, the CDR3 is TGCGCCAGCAGCTCTTCGACAGGGGCCCCAACTGAAGCTTTCTTT. As protein: CASSSSTGAPTEAFF. V gene TRBV5-1 combines with J gene TRBJ1-1; 8 nucleotides agree with TRBD1. The CDR3 contains 15 residues. V trimming: 3 bases; J trimming: 5 bases; junction bases outside the gene matches: 9. Germline V gene lookup returns CDR1 SGHRS and CDR2 YFSETQ.

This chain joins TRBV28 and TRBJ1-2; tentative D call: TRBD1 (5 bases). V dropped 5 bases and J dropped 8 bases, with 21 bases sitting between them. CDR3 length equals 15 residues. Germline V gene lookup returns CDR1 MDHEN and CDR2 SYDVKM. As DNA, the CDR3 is TGTGCCAGCAGTCCCTCGAGGGGCGGGACGAAGGGCTACACCTTC. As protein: CASSPSRGGTKGYTF.

The CDR3 reads CASSMIIGTGKDTQYF. CDR3 sequence (DNA): TGTGCCAGCAGCATGATAATAGGGACAGGGAAAGATACGCAGTATTTT. The chain has TRBV14 and TRBJ2-3; 9 bases match TRBD1. Trimming removed 5 bases from V and 5 bases from J; junction bases left unmatched: 11. Germline V lookup: CDR1 SGHDN, CDR2 FVKESK. CDR3 length: 16 amino acids. Complete variable domain (other parts from reference TRBV14 and TRBJ2-3): EAGVTQFPSHSVIEKGQTVTLRCDPISGHDNLYWYRRVMGKEIKFLLHFVKESKQDESGMPNNRFLAERTGGTYSTLKVQPAELEDSGVYFCASSMIIGTGKDTQYFGPGTRLTVL.

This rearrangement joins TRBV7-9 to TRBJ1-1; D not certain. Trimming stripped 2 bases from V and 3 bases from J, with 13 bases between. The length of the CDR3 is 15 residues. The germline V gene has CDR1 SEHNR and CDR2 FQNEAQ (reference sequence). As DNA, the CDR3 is TGTGCCAGCAGCTTATTCAAACCGGGAGACACTGAAGCTTTCTTT. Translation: CASSLFKPGDTEAFF.

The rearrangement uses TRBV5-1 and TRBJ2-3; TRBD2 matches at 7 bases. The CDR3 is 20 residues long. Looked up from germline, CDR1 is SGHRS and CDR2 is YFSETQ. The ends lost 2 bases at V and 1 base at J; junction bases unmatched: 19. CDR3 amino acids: CASSFSGLAVIQLGTDTQYF. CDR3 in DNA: TGCGCCAGCAGCTTTTCGGGGCTAGCGGTTATCCAGCTGGGCACAGATACGCAGTATTTT.

CDR3 region: CASSARLAGGPFVSYNEQFF. CDR3 bases: TGTGCCAGCAGCGCGAGACTAGCGGGGGGCCCTTTCGTCTCCTACAATGAGCAGTTCTTC. The V call is TRBV9, the J call TRBJ2-1; 13 bases match TRBD2. J gave up 0 bases and V 3 bases, and 12 bases lay outside the gene matches. CDR3 length equals 20 residues. Germline values: CDR1 SGDLS, CDR2 YYNGEE. Drawing the rest from reference TRBV9 and TRBJ2-1, the complete variable domain is DSGVTQTPKHLITATGQRVTLRCSPRSGDLSVYWYQQSLDQGLQFLIQYYNGEERAKGNILERFSAQQFPDLHSELNLSSLELGDSALYFCASSARLAGGPFVSYNEQFFGPGTRLTVL.

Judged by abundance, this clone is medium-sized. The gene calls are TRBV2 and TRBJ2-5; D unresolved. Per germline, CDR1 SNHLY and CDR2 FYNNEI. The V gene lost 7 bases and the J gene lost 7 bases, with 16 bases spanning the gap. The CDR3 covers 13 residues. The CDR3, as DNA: TGTGCCAGCACGTGGTGGCGGCACCGGACCCAGTACTTC. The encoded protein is CASTWWRHRTQYF.

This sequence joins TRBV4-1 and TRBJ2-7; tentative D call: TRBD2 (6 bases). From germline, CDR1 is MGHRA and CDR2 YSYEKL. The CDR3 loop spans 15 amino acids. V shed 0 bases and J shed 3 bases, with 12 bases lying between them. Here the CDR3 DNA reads TGCGCCAGCAGCCAAGACACTAGCCGTGACTACGAGCAGTACTTC. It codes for CASSQDTSRDYEQYF.

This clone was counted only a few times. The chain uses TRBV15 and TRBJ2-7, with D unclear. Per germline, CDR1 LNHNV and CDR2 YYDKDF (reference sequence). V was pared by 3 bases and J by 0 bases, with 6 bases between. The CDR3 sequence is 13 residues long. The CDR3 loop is CATSRGSSYEQYF. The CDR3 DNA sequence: TGTGCCACCAGCAGGGGCAGCTCCTACGAGCAGTACTTC.